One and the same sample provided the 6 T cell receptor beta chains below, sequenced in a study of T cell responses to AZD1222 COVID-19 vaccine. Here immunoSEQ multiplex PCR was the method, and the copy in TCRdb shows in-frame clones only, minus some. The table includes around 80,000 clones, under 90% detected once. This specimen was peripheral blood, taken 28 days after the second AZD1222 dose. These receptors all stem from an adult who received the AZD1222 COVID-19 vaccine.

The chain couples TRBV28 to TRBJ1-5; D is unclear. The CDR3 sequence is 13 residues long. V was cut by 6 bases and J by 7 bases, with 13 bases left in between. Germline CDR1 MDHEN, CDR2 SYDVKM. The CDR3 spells CASSFGKGQPQHF. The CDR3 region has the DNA TGTGCCAGCAGCTTCGGGAAAGGCCAGCCCCAGCATTTT.

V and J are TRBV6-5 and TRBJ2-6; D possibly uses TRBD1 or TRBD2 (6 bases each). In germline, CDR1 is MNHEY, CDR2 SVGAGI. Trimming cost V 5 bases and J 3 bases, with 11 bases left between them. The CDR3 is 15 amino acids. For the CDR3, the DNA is TGTGCCAGCAGTCCCGGGGGACATGGGGCCAACGTCCTGACTTTC. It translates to CASSPGGHGANVLTF.

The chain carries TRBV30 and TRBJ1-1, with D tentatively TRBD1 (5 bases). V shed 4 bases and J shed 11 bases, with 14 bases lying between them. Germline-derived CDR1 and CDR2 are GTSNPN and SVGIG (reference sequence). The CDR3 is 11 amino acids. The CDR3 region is CAWKGRHEAFF. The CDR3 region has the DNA TGTGCCTGGAAGGGGCGACATGAGGCTTTCTTT.

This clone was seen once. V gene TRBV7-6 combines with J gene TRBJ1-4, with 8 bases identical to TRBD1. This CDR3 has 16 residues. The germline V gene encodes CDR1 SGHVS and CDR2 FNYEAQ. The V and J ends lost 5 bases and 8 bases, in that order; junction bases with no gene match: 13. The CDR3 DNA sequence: TGTGCCAGCAGCAGCAGGGGGCGCCGGGCAGTAGAAAAACTGTTTTTT. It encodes CASSSRGRRAVEKLFF. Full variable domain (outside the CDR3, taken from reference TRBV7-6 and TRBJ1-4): GAGVSQSPRYKVTKRGQDVALRCDPISGHVSLYWYRQALGQGPEFLTYFNYEAQQDKSGLPNDRFSAERPEGSISTLTIQRTEQRDSAMYRCASSSRGRRAVEKLFFGSGTQLSVL.

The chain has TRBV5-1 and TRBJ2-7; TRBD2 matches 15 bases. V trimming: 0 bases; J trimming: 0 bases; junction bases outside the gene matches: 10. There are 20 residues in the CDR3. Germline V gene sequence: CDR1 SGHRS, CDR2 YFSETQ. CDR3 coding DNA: TGCGCCAGCAGCTTGGCCCCGGGACTAGCGGGAGGCACGATCTCCTACGAGCAGTACTTC. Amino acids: CASSLAPGLAGGTISYEQYF.

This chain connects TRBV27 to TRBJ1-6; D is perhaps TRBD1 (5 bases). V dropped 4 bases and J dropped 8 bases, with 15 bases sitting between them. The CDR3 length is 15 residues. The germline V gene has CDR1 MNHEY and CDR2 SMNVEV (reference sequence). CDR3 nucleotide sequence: TGTGCCAGCAGTTCGGCCCAGGGATGGCATTCACCCCTCCACTTT. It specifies CASSSAQGWHSPLHF.